This T cell receptor (beta chain) was profiled in a study of tissue T cells after allogeneic stem cell transplantation. Median post-mortem interval was over nine hours for GI, liver, skin and lymphoid tissues. Comments on this clone: Its antigen is unknown.

Using immunoSEQ multiplex PCR, the repertoire was profiled, and TCRdb retains in-frame clones only, with some absent. This table has fewer than 2,000 clones, 68% appearing once. Findings and caveats of the study: Few T cell clones were shared across patients, but motif clusters showed tissue-specific shared signatures. Anatomically similar tissues had similar TCR repertoires within each patient.

V shed 0 bases and J shed 5 bases, with 6 bases lying between them. The CDR3 totals 12 residues. CDR1 SGHDT and CDR2 YYEEEE come from the germline V gene. The sequenced sample was tissue from the stomach, obtained at autopsy. The genes are TRBV5-6 and TRBJ2-7; a possible D gene is TRBD1 (6 bases). This TCR came from a female donor at least 60 years old with lung cancer. The CDR3 region is CASSLDRDEQYF. In DNA form, the CDR3 reads TGTGCCAGCAGCTTGGACAGGGACGAGCAGTACTTC.